Below, 3 T cell receptor beta chains from the same sample are listed, as sequenced in a study of blood T cell repertoires in COVID-19. Libraries were prepared by immunoSEQ multiplex PCR; TCRdb keeps only in-frame clonotypes and omits some of them. Among approximately 200,000 clones listed, roughly nine tenths were seen once. The sample consisted of PBMCs or T cells enriched from blood (not recorded which). These receptors came from a woman under 40 who had recovered from COVID-19.

The chain links TRBV28 to TRBJ2-7, with unresolved D. Germline V gene sequence: CDR1 MDHEN, CDR2 SYDVKM. The CDR3 sequence is 13 residues long. Trimming shortened V by 3 bases and J by 4 bases, and 10 bases separated the two germline ends. In nucleotides, the CDR3 is TGTGCCAGCAGTTTCTCCTCAGCGTACGAGCAGTACTTC. Amino acids: CASSFSSAYEQYF. Using reference TRBV28 and TRBJ2-7 for the parts outside the CDR3, the full variable domain is DVKVTQSSRYLVKRTGEKVFLECVQDMDHENMFWYRQDPGLGLRLIYFSYDVKMKEKGDIPEGYSVSREKKERFSLILESASTNQTSMYLCASSFSSAYEQYFGPGTRLTVT.

The rearrangement links TRBV14 to TRBJ2-7; D is undetermined. Germline V CDR1 and CDR2: SGHDN, FVKESK. This CDR3 contains 12 residues. V was shortened by 4 bases and J by 3 bases, with 7 bases between the two germline ends. The CDR3 region has the DNA TGTGCCAGCAGCCTTAGTGTCTACGAGCAGTACTTC. Protein sequence: CASSLSVYEQYF.

The chain carries TRBV18 and TRBJ2-7; 7 nucleotides line up with TRBD1. CDR3 length: 15 amino acids. After removal of 3 bases from V and 6 bases from J, the junction contained 11 bases not matched to a gene. Germline V gene data show CDR1 as KGHSH and CDR2 as LQKENI. CDR3 protein: CASSPLLLQGREQYF. The CDR3 nucleotides read TGTGCCAGCTCACCCCTTTTGTTACAGGGGCGCGAGCAGTACTTC.